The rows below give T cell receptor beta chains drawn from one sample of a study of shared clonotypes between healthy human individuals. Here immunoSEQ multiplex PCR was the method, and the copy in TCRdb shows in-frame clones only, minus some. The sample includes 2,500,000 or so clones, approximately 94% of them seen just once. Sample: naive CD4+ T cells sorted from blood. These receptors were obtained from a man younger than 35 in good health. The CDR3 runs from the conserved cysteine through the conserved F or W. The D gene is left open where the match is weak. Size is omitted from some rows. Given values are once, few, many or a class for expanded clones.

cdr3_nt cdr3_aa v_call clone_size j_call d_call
TGTGCCAGCAGCTTACTCGGTTCGACGAAACATGAGCAGTTCTTC CASSLLGSTKHEQFF TRBV7-9 NA TRBJ2-1 NA
TGTGCCAGCAGCCTAAGACAGACTAGCACCTACAATGAGCAGTTCTTC CASSLRQTSTYNEQFF TRBV13 NA TRBJ2-1 TRBD2
TGCGCCAGCAGCTTGGTAGTCCAACAAGGGGTTTCACCCCTCCACTTT CASSLVVQQGVSPLHF TRBV5-1 NA TRBJ1-6 NA
TGTGCCAGCAGTTTACCCCCGAAGGGGCAAGAGACCCAGTACTTC CASSLPPKGQETQYF TRBV28 NA TRBJ2-5 NA
TGTGCCAGCAGCTTATCACTAGCGGGGTACGATGAGCAGTTCTTC CASSLSLAGYDEQFF TRBV7-9 NA TRBJ2-1 TRBD2
TGCGCCAGCAGAGACACCAGGACTAGCGGGGCAGATACGCAGTATTTT CASRDTRTSGADTQYF TRBV5-1 NA TRBJ2-3 TRBD2
TGTGCCAGCAGTGGTAGGGTTTCCTACAATGAGCAGTTCTTC CASSGRVSYNEQFF TRBV27 NA TRBJ2-1 NA
TGTGCCATCAGTGAAGGCAGCTCCTACGAGCAGTACTTC CAISEGSSYEQYF TRBV10-3 few TRBJ2-7 NA
TGTGCCAGCAGCATCAGGCCGGGACAGGGGACTGAAAAACTGTTTTTT CASSIRPGQGTEKLFF TRBV5-5 NA TRBJ1-4 TRBD1
TGTGCCAGCAGCTCGGACCAAATCAAGACAGATACGCAGTATTTT CASSSDQIKTDTQYF TRBV27 NA TRBJ2-3 NA
TGTGCCAGCAGCTTCGGACCTGGGGAGACCCAGTACTTC CASSFGPGETQYF TRBV7-3 NA TRBJ2-5 NA
TGTGCCTCGGCGTTGGGGGCAAAAGAGACCCAGTACTTC CASALGAKETQYF TRBV7-8 NA TRBJ2-5 NA
TGTGCCAGCAGAACGACGGCCTCTGGGGCCAACGTCCTGACTTTC CASRTTASGANVLTF TRBV6-5 NA TRBJ2-6 NA
TGCAGCGTTTTAAGTGGCAATCAGCCCCAGCATTTT CSVLSGNQPQHF TRBV29-1 NA TRBJ1-5 NA
TGCGCCAGCAGCCCTGGTGGAGGGGGCGAAAGCAATCAGCCCCAGCATTTT CASSPGGGGESNQPQHF TRBV4-1 NA TRBJ1-5 TRBD1
TGTGCCAGCAGTTCGAAACCAGGCTCTGGGGCCAACGTCCTGACTTTC CASSSKPGSGANVLTF TRBV6-5 NA TRBJ2-6 NA
TGTGCCAGCTCACCCATACAGGGCGTAAAGTCCTACGAGCAGTACTTC CASSPIQGVKSYEQYF TRBV18 NA TRBJ2-7 NA
TGTGCCAGCAGTGAAAAGGTAGCGACTGATACGCAGTATTTT CASSEKVATDTQYF TRBV6-1 NA TRBJ2-3 NA
TGCGCCAGCAGCCAGGGGGCGCAGGGGAGATGGTCTGGGGCCAACGTCCTGACTTTC CASSQGAQGRWSGANVLTF TRBV4-1 NA TRBJ2-6 NA
TGTGCCTGGAGTGTACTAGCGGGGGTCTACAATGAGCAGTTCTTC CAWSVLAGVYNEQFF TRBV30 NA TRBJ2-1 TRBD2
TGTGCCAGCAGGGACCAAGGGATAGATGCAGATACGCAGTATTTT CASRDQGIDADTQYF TRBV5-4 NA TRBJ2-3 NA
TGTGCCAGCAGTTGGGGGACAGGTAGCTCCTACGAGCAGTACTTC CASSWGTGSSYEQYF TRBV6-6 NA TRBJ2-7 TRBD1
TGCGCCAGCAGCGTATTGGACAGGGGGGCCACCGGGGAGCTGTTTTTT CASSVLDRGATGELFF TRBV5-1 NA TRBJ2-2 TRBD1
TGTGCCAGCAGTACCGGCGACCTGGGGGAAGCTTTCTTT CASSTGDLGEAFF TRBV6-5 NA TRBJ1-1 NA
TGTGCCAGCAGCCGGGACAGGGGATGGAATGAGCAGTTCTTC CASSRDRGWNEQFF TRBV5-8 NA TRBJ2-1 TRBD1
TGTGCCAGCTCACCACCTAATCCCCACAGGGATGAGACCCAGTACTTC CASSPPNPHRDETQYF TRBV18 NA TRBJ2-5 NA
TGTGCCAGCAGCTTACAGGGAACCTACGAGCAGTACTTC CASSLQGTYEQYF TRBV7-9 NA TRBJ2-7 NA
TGCGCCAGCAGTGTAGGAGGGAGCACCGGGGAGCTGTTTTTT CASSVGGSTGELFF TRBV10-2 NA TRBJ2-2 NA
TGCGCCAGCAGCTCGATCAGGCAAGAGACCCAGTACTTC CASSSIRQETQYF TRBV5-1 once TRBJ2-5 NA
TGTGCCAGCAGTCAGGAGGCGAATCAGCCCCAGCATTTT CASSQEANQPQHF TRBV6-1 NA TRBJ1-5 NA
TGTGCCAGCAGCCAACCCGGGACCCTATCAACTAATGAAAAACTGTTTTTT CASSQPGTLSTNEKLFF TRBV4-2 NA TRBJ1-4 NA
TGTGCCAGCAGCTCGTATACAGGGGGCGGGCAGCCCCAGCATTTT CASSSYTGGGQPQHF TRBV7-2 NA TRBJ1-5 TRBD1
TGTGCCAGCAGTGGTTCAAGGTCAACTAATGAAAAACTGTTTTTT CASSGSRSTNEKLFF TRBV6-1 NA TRBJ1-4 NA
TGTGCCAGCACTCAGGGACAGGAGTACACTGAAGCTTTCTTT CASTQGQEYTEAFF TRBV2 NA TRBJ1-1 TRBD1
TGCGCCAGCAGCCAAGATCCCGCCCTACAGCAGTACTTC CASSQDPALQQYF TRBV4-3 NA TRBJ2-7 NA
TGTGCCAGCAGTCTTGGACTAGCGGCGAACACCGGGGAGCTGTTTTTT CASSLGLAANTGELFF TRBV27 NA TRBJ2-2 TRBD2
TGTGCCAGCAGTGGCAGGCCCCAAGAGACCCAGTACTTC CASSGRPQETQYF TRBV6-1 NA TRBJ2-5 NA
TGTGCCAGCAGGGGAGGGAATGAAAAACTGTTTTTT CASRGGNEKLFF TRBV6-1 NA TRBJ1-4 NA
TGTGCCAGCAGCTTAGGGGCGAACACTGAAGCTTTCTTT CASSLGANTEAFF TRBV11-1 NA TRBJ1-1 NA